The sequence of this T cell receptor beta chain was determined in a study of blood T cell repertoires in COVID-19. Study information: Acute and convalescent COVID-19 specimens originated in the United States, Italy and Spain. PBMCs, B-cell-depleted T cells, or T cells provided the cDNA or gDNA that made up the material.

Per the original methods: Cell counts per sample came from amplifying reference gene primers. Only in-frame clones appear in the TCRdb table, and some are missing; sequencing was by immunoSEQ multiplex PCR. That table furnishes V, J and clone size, whereas the DNA furnished D and trimming. The sample includes about 210,000 clones, about 86% of them seen just once. Per the germline V gene, CDR1 is MNHEY and CDR2 is SVGEGT. The CDR3 sequence is 14 residues long. Losses at the gene ends were 4 bases for V and 2 bases for J; bases not matched to a gene: 3. Sequencing used peripheral blood. The receptor was derived from a man in his fifties with active or convalescent COVID-19. The chain is built from TRBV6-2 or TRBV6-3 and TRBJ1-2; 8 bases map to TRBD1. CDR3: CASSSGGSNYGYTF. DNA for the CDR3: TGTGCCAGCAGTTCAGGGGGCTCCAACTATGGCTACACCTTC.